Following are 31 T cell receptor beta chains from one sample sequenced in a study of control samples from healthy donors and cancer patients. Using immunoSEQ multiplex PCR, the repertoire was profiled, and TCRdb retains in-frame clones only, with some absent. The data show 170,000 or so clones, about 93% seen once. Sequenced material: blood. The receptors shown here come from a man between 18 and 35 years old in good health.

The rearrangement joins TRBV11-2 to TRBJ1-2; TRBD1 agrees at 7 bases. CDR3 length equals 13 residues. Trimming took 4 bases from V and 3 from J; bases not matched to a gene: 2. Germline CDR1 reads SGHAT; CDR2 reads FQNNGV. CDR3 bases: TGTGCCAGCAGCTCCAGGGGGGACTATGGCTACACCTTC. This sequence encodes CASSSRGDYGYTF.

The CDR3 coding sequence is TGTGCCACCAGTGATTCCCCGCAGGGCCCCAGGGACAATGAGCAGTTCTTC. Encoded protein: CATSDSPQGPRDNEQFF. The chain employs TRBV24-1 and TRBJ2-1, with D perhaps TRBD1 (5 bases). V lost 2 bases and J 5 bases, leaving 18 bases between the germline ends. The CDR3 is 17 amino acids. Germline CDR1 and CDR2: KGHDR and SFDVKD.

The chain employs TRBV6-5 and TRBJ1-6; D is undetermined. Trimming left V 7 bases short and J 6 bases short, with 13 bases between. Germline loops: CDR1 MNHEY, CDR2 SVGAGI. CDR3 length: 14 residues. CDR3 nucleotides: TGTGCCAGCACCAGGTATGGGAGTAATTCACCCCTCCACTTT. Translated: CASTRYGSNSPLHF.

About this clone: An end of the junction does not agree with germline; a read error may underlie this. The chain has TRBV7-7 and TRBJ2-1, with D maybe TRBD1 (6 bases). The CDR3 has 15 amino acids. Germline CDR1 is SSHAT and CDR2 is FNYEAQ (reference sequence). CDR3 amino acids: CASSLQGFSSNEQFF. The CDR3 DNA reads as TGTGCCAGCAGCTTACAGGGGTTCTCCTCCAATGAGCAGTTCTTC.

The chain links TRBV14 to TRBJ2-2, with D tentatively TRBD2 (6 bases). From germline, CDR1 is SGHDN and CDR2 FVKESK. Trimming stripped 1 base from V and 5 bases from J, with 8 bases between. There are 14 residues in the CDR3. The CDR3 sequence is CASSQGGVTGELFF. DNA of the CDR3: TGTGCCAGCAGCCAAGGGGGGGTAACCGGGGAGCTGTTTTTT.

The V gene is TRBV2, the J gene TRBJ1-6, with a tentative D call TRBD1 (6 bases). Germline CDR1 SNHLY, CDR2 FYNNEI. This CDR3 has 15 residues. Trimming left V 5 bases short and J 10 bases short, with 18 bases between. The CDR3 region is CASSSGPTGYSPLHF. The CDR3 DNA follows: TGTGCCAGCAGTTCGGGTCCGACAGGCTACTCACCCCTCCACTTT.

The rearrangement joins TRBV11-1 to TRBJ2-7; D possibly corresponds to TRBD2 (6 bases). V was shortened by 4 bases and J by 2 bases, with 15 bases between the two germline ends. The CDR3 runs to 15 residues. Per the germline V gene, CDR1 is SGHAT and CDR2 is FQDESV (reference sequence). CDR3 sequence reads: CASSWGTPRAYEQYF. CDR3 nucleotides: TGTGCCAGCAGCTGGGGGACTCCCCGGGCCTACGAGCAGTACTTC.

This clone has only one observation. V is TRBV5-4 and J is TRBJ2-1; D gene uncertain. Germline V lookup: CDR1 SGHNT, CDR2 YYREEE (reference sequence). This CDR3 spans 15 amino acids. V lost 2 bases, J lost 5 bases, and 14 bases lay in between. The CDR3 loop is CASSFEGLYNNEQFF. CDR3 in DNA: TGTGCCAGCAGCTTTGAAGGATTATATAACAATGAGCAGTTCTTC. Drawing the rest from reference TRBV5-4 and TRBJ2-1, the complete variable domain is ETGVTQSPTHLIKTRGQQVTLRCSSQSGHNTVSWYQQALGQGPQFIFQYYREEENGRGNFPPRFSGLQFPNYSSELNVNALELDDSALYLCASSFEGLYNNEQFFGPGTRLTVL.

The gene calls are TRBV2 and TRBJ1-3; TRBD1 is a possible D gene (5 bases). Trimming took off 8 bases at V and 4 bases at J, with 12 bases between the two ends. This CDR3 is 13 amino acids long. Germline V CDR1 and CDR2: SNHLY, FYNNEI. CDR3 bases: TGTGCCAGCTCGGTCCAGGGCGGAAACACCATATATTTT. It translates to CASSVQGGNTIYF.

The chain combines TRBV28 with TRBJ2-2; 13 nucleotides agree with TRBD2. This CDR3 spans 15 amino acids. Germline CDR1 is MDHEN and CDR2 is SYDVKM. V shed 6 bases and J 6 bases; nucleotides not matched to a gene: 4. The CDR3 spells CASSPGLAGAGELFF. DNA of the CDR3: TGTGCCAGCAGCCCCGGACTAGCGGGGGCCGGGGAGCTGTTTTTT.

V usage is TRBV13 and J usage is TRBJ2-3; D may match TRBD1 or TRBD2 (5 bases each). The CDR3 totals 14 residues. Looked up from germline, CDR1 is PRHDT and CDR2 is FYEKMQ (reference sequence). Trimming took off 7 bases at V and 2 bases at J, with 13 bases between the two ends. The chain's CDR3 is CASTRESHTDTQYF. The CDR3 DNA is TGTGCCAGCACCAGGGAGTCCCACACAGATACGCAGTATTTT.

The genes are TRBV15 and TRBJ2-1; D is perhaps TRBD2 (7 bases). The CDR3 is 15 amino acids. Germline CDR1 and CDR2: LNHNV and YYDKDF (reference sequence). Trimming pared 0 bases from V and 6 bases from J, leaving 12 bases between. CDR3 DNA sequence: TGTGCCACCAGCAGAGAGGGGGGGCTAATCAATGAGCAGTTCTTC. Its protein product is CATSREGGLINEQFF.

The rearrangement uses TRBV5-1 and TRBJ2-2; 8 nucleotides line up with TRBD1. The germline V gene has CDR1 SGHRS and CDR2 YFSETQ. J gave up 1 base and V 4 bases, and 3 bases lay outside the gene matches. The CDR3 totals 15 residues. CDR3 amino acids: CASSTGTGNTGELFF. The CDR3 coding sequence is TGCGCCAGCAGCACAGGGACAGGGAACACCGGGGAGCTGTTTTTT.

This chain uses TRBV6-6 with TRBJ1-2; TRBD1 is a possible D gene (6 bases). The CDR3 spans 16 residues. Germline CDR1 MNHNY, CDR2 SVGAGI (reference sequence). The V end lost 5 bases, the J end lost 5 bases, and 21 bases lay between the germline ends. The CDR3 is CASSRSPETGNYGYTF. DNA of the CDR3: TGTGCCAGCAGTCGAAGCCCGGAGACAGGAAATTATGGCTACACCTTC.

The chain carries TRBV19 and TRBJ2-2; 10 bases agree with TRBD1. The germline gives CDR1 LNHDA, CDR2 SQIVND (reference sequence). This CDR3 has 17 amino acids. V gave up 5 bases and J gave up 4 bases; unmatched junction bases: 10. The CDR3 region has the DNA TGTGCCAGTAGTTCCATCCGACAGGGGGCGGGCACCGGGGAGCTGTTTTTT. Translated, it gives CASSSIRQGAGTGELFF.

The chain carries TRBV27 and TRBJ2-7; 10 positions match TRBD1. CDR3 length: 15 amino acids. After removal of 6 bases from V and 4 bases from J, the junction contained 9 bases not matched to a gene. Germline CDR1 MNHEY, CDR2 SMNVEV (reference sequence). CDR3 coding DNA: TGTGCCAGCAGCCAACGGGGGACAGGGGAGTACGAGCAGTACTTC. Protein sequence: CASSQRGTGEYEQYF.

The V and J genes are TRBV3-1 (or the pseudogene TRBV3-2) and TRBJ2-1, with 7 bases matching TRBD2. There are 16 residues in the CDR3. V shed 0 bases, J shed 4 bases, and the junction held 6 bases outside the gene matches. CDR1 and CDR2 from the germline V gene are LGHDT and YNNKEL (reference sequence). The CDR3 spells CASSQDQLATYNEQFF. CDR3 sequence (DNA): TGTGCCAGCAGCCAAGATCAACTAGCGACTTACAATGAGCAGTTCTTC.

This clone has a handful of counts. The rearrangement links TRBV6-6 to TRBJ2-1; the match to TRBD2 covers 11 bases. The trim removed 0 bases at V and 8 bases at J, leaving 3 bases unmatched. This CDR3 spans 15 amino acids. CDR1 and CDR2 from the germline V gene are MNHNY and SVGAGI (reference sequence). The CDR3 loop reads CASSYSLAGGYEQFF. CDR3 bases: TGTGCCAGCAGTTACTCGCTAGCGGGGGGTTATGAGCAGTTCTTC.

The chain has TRBV6-2 or TRBV6-3 and TRBJ1-4; D unresolved. This CDR3 region has 13 residues. From germline, CDR1 is MNHEY and CDR2 SVGEGT. V lost 5 bases, J lost 4 bases, and 8 bases lay in between. CDR3 region: CASSRPSNEKLFF. DNA of the CDR3: TGTGCCAGCAGTCGCCCCAGTAATGAAAAACTGTTTTTT.

This chain joins TRBV10-2 and TRBJ1-2; D is unresolved. Germline loops: CDR1 WSHSY, CDR2 SAAADI. Trimming stripped 0 bases from V and 4 bases from J, with 12 bases between. This CDR3 contains 15 residues. This CDR3 reads CASSESRVQAYGYTF. As DNA, the CDR3 is TGCGCCAGCAGTGAGTCCCGGGTCCAGGCCTATGGCTACACCTTC.

The rearrangement uses TRBV4-1 and TRBJ2-1; D is uncertain. Germline V gives CDR1 MGHRA, CDR2 YSYEKL. V dropped 1 base and J dropped 6 bases, with 19 bases sitting between them. The CDR3 runs 17 residues. CDR3 sequence reads: CASSQVESAANLNEQFF. CDR3 sequence (DNA): TGCGCCAGCAGCCAAGTCGAATCAGCAGCAAATCTCAATGAGCAGTTCTTC.

This clone has just a few counts. This chain links TRBV12-3 or TRBV12-4 with TRBJ2-2; no clear D. This CDR3 spans 12 amino acids. Trimming removed 8 bases from V and 9 bases from J, with 13 bases in between. Here the CDR3 reads CASQGWFRELFF. Written as DNA, the CDR3 is TGTGCCAGCCAAGGGTGGTTTCGGGAGCTGTTTTTT.

The chain combines TRBV28 with TRBJ2-3, with D possibly TRBD1 on 6 matching bases. Trimming took off 10 bases at V and 0 bases at J, with 20 bases between the two ends. Germline values: CDR1 MDHEN, CDR2 SYDVKM. The CDR3 is 16 amino acids. The DNA of the CDR3 is TGTGCCACAACCCCTGCCCCGGGACATAGCACAGATACGCAGTATTTT. It translates to CATTPAPGHSTDTQYF.

Notes on this clone: Other DNA sequences in this sample translate to the same CDR3. This chain connects TRBV2 to TRBJ1-2, with TRBD1 matching 8 bases. Germline loops: CDR1 SNHLY, CDR2 FYNNEI. The CDR3 contains 13 residues. V lost 8 bases to trimming and J lost 6 bases; unmatched junction nucleotides: 8. CDR3 nucleotide sequence: TGTGCCAGCTTAAGACAGGGGATGGATGGCTACACCTTC. This codes for CASLRQGMDGYTF.

CDR3 bases: TGTGCCAGTAGTGGAACGGGTCGGGATAATGAAAAACTGTTTTTT. Amino acids: CASSGTGRDNEKLFF. The gene calls are TRBV19 and TRBJ1-4, with D uncertain. This CDR3 spans 15 amino acids. V lost 5 bases and J 4 bases, leaving 14 bases between the germline ends. Germline V CDR1 and CDR2: LNHDA, SQIVND (reference sequence).

The V gene is TRBV19, the J gene TRBJ1-1; D is undetermined. The CDR3 consists of 16 residues. Germline CDR1 is LNHDA and CDR2 is SQIVND (reference sequence). Trimming took off 0 bases at V and 1 base at J, with 12 bases between the two ends. The CDR3 DNA follows: TGTGCCAGTAGTATAGACAGCTTTCGGGAGAACACTGAAGCTTTCTTT. Protein: CASSIDSFRENTEAFF.

As DNA, the CDR3 is TGTGCCAGCAGCTTAGCGCAAGGCGGAAAAGCTTTCTTT. Encoded protein: CASSLAQGGKAFF. The chain employs TRBV7-9 and TRBJ1-1; D is uncertain. This CDR3 has 13 amino acids. CDR1 and CDR2 (germline): SEHNR, FQNEAQ (reference sequence). V lost 0 bases to trimming and J lost 9 bases, with 11 bases between them.

A word on this clone: One end of the junction does not line up with germline, which may come from a read error. This chain uses TRBV9 with TRBJ2-1; D is ambiguous. The CDR3 has 14 amino acids. Germline CDR1 SGDLS, CDR2 YYNGEE. CDR3 DNA: TGTGCCGGCAGCGTAGTGCCGATTAACAATGAGCAGTTCTTC. It translates to CAGSVVPINNEQFF.

The chain uses TRBV18 and TRBJ2-5, with 8 bases fitting TRBD2. CDR1 KGHSH and CDR2 LQKENI come from the germline V gene. J lost 2 bases, V lost 2 bases, and 1 base had no gene match. The CDR3 totals 14 residues. CDR3 sequence reads: CASSPGGGQETQYF. In DNA, the CDR3 is TGTGCCAGCTCACCAGGCGGGGGGCAAGAGACCCAGTACTTC.

The chain uses TRBV9 and TRBJ1-2, with D uncertain. The CDR3 extends over 12 amino acids. V shed 0 bases and J shed 8 bases, with 8 bases lying between them. Germline CDR1 reads SGDLS; CDR2 reads YYNGEE. The chain's CDR3 is CASSVGPGGYTF. CDR3 bases: TGTGCCAGCAGCGTAGGCCCCGGGGGCTACACCTTC.

This sequence joins TRBV5-3 and TRBJ2-1; TRBD2 matches 8 bases. TRBV5-3 has ORF status, its function being uncertain. V trimming: 1 base; J trimming: 11 bases; junction bases outside the gene matches: 8. The CDR3 has 14 amino acids. CDR3 sequence (DNA): TGTGCCAGAAGCTTGCGATCGGGGGGGCCGAAGCAGTTCTTC. It is translated as CARSLRSGGPKQFF.